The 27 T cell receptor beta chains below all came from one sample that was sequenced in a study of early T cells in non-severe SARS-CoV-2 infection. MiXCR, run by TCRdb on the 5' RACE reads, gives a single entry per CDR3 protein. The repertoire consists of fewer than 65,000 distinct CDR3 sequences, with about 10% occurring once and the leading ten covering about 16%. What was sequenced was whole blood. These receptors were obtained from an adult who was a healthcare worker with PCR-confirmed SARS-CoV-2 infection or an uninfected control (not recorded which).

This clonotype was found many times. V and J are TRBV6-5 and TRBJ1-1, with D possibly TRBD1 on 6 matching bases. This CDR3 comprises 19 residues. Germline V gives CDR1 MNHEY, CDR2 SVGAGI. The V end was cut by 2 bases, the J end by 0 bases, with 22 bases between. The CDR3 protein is CASSYGFRGRFFLNTEAFF. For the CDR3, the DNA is TGTGCCAGCAGTTACGGATTCCGGGGGCGCTTTTTCTTGAACACTGAAGCTTTCTTT.

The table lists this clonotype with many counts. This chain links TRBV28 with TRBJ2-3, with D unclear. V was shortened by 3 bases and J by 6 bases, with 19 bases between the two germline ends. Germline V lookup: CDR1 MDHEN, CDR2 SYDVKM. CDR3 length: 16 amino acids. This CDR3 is CASSFLSGEGIDTQYF. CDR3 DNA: TGTGCCAGCAGTTTTCTCTCAGGTGAAGGTATTGATACGCAGTATTTT.

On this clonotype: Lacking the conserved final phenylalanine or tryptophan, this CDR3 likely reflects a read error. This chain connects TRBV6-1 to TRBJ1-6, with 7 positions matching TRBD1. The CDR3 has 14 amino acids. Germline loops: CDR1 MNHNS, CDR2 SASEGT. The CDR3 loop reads CVSGRSQGDSPLHS. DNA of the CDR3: TGTGTCAGCGGGCGGTCCCAGGGGGATTCACCCCTCCACTCT.

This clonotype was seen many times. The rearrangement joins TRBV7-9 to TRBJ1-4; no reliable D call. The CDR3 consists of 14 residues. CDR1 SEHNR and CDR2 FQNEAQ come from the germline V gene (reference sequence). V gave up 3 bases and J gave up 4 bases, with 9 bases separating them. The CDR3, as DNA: TGTGCCAGCAGCTTTACATCCCGTAATGAAAAACTGTTTTTT. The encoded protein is CASSFTSRNEKLFF. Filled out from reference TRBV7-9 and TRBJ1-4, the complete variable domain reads DTGVSQNPRHKITKRGQNVTFRCDPISEHNRLYWYRQTLGQGPEFLTYFQNEAQLEKSRLLSDRFSAERPKGSFSTLEIQRTEQGDSAMYLCASSFTSRNEKLFFGSGTQLSVL.

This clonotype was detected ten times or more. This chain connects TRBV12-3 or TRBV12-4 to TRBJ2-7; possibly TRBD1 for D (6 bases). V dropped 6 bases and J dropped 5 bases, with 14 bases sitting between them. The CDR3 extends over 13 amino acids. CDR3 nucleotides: TGTGCCAGCAGCCCACAGGGTTTCAACGAGCAGTACTTC. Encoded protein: CASSPQGFNEQYF.

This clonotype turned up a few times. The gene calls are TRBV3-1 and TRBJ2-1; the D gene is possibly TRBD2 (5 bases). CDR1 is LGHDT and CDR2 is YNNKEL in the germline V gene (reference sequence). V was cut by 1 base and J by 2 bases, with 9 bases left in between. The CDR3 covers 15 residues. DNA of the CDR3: TGTGCCAGCAGCCAAGGCGGGTTTGCCTACAATGAGCAGTTCTTC. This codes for CASSQGGFAYNEQFF.

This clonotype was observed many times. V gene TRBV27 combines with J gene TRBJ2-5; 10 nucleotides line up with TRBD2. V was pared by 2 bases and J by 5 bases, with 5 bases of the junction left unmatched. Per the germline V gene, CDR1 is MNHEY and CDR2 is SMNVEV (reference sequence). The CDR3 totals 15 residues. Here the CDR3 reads CASSLRAGGGETQYF. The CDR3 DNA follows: TGTGCCAGCAGTTTACGAGCGGGAGGGGGGGAGACCCAGTACTTC.

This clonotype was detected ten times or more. The DNA for the CDR3 is TGTGCCAGCAGTTACCGGTCCCAAGGCGGTATTCATATCGGGGAGCTGTTTTTT. This sequence encodes CASSYRSQGGIHIGELFF. The rearrangement uses TRBV6-2 or TRBV6-3 and TRBJ2-2; no clear D gene. The CDR3 has 18 amino acids. CDR1 is MNHEY, CDR2 SVGEGT, per germline. Trimming took off 2 bases at V and 7 bases at J, with 23 bases between the two ends.

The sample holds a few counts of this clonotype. CDR3 in DNA: TGTGCCAGCAGCCTGAGGATGAACACTGAAGCTTTCTTT. It yields the protein CASSLRMNTEAFF. This chain connects TRBV7-3 to TRBJ1-1, with unresolved D. V shed 5 bases and J shed 0 bases, with 7 bases lying between them. In germline, CDR1 is SGHTA, CDR2 FQGTGA. This CDR3 is 13 amino acids long.

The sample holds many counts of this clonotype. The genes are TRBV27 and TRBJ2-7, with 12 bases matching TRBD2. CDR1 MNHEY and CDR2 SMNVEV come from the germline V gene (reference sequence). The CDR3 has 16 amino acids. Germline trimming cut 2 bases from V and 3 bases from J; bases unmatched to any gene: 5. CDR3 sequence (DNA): TGTGCCAGCAGTTTAACCGGGACTAGCGGGTTCTACGAGCAGTACTTC. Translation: CASSLTGTSGFYEQYF.

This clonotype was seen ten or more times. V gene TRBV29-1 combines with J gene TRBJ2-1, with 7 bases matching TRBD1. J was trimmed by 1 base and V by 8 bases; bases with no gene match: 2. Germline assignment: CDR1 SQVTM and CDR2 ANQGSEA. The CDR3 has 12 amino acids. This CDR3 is CSHRGSYNEQFF. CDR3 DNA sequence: TGCAGCCACAGGGGATCCTACAATGAGCAGTTCTTC.

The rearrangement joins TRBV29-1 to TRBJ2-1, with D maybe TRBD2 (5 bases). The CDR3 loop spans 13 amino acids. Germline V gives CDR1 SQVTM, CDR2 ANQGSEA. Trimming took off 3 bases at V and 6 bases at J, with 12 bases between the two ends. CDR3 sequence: CSVEGSSFNEQFF. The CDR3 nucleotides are TGCAGCGTTGAGGGGAGTTCGTTCAATGAGCAGTTCTTC.

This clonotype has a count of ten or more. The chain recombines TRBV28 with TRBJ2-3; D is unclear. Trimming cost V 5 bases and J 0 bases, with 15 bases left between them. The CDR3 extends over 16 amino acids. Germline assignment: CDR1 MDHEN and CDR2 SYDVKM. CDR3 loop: CASSPPSLRSTDTQYF. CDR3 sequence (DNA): TGTGCCAGCAGTCCCCCCTCACTCCGGAGCACAGATACGCAGTATTTT. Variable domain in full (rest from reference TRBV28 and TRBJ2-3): DVKVTQSSRYLVKRTGEKVFLECVQDMDHENMFWYRQDPGLGLRLIYFSYDVKMKEKGDIPEGYSVSREKKERFSLILESASTNQTSMYLCASSPPSLRSTDTQYFGPGTRLTVL.

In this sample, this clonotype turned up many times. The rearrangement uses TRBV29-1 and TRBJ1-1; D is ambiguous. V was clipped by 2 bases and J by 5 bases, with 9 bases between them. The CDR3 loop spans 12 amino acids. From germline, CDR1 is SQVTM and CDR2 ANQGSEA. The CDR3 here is CSVERTSTEAFF. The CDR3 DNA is TGCAGCGTTGAACGGACGTCAACTGAAGCTTTCTTT. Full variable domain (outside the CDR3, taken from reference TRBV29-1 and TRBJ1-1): SAVISQKPSRDICQRGTSLTIQCQVDSQVTMMFWYRQQPGQSLTLIATANQGSEATYESGFVIDKFPISRPNLTFSTLTVSNMSPEDSSIYLCSVERTSTEAFFGQGTRLTVV.

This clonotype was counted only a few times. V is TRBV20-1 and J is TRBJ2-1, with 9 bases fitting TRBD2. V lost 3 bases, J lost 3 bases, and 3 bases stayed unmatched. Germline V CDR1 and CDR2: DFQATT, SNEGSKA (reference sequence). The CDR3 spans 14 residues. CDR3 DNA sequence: TGCAGTGCTAGGGTAGCGGGAGACTACAATGAGCAGTTCTTC. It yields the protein CSARVAGDYNEQFF.

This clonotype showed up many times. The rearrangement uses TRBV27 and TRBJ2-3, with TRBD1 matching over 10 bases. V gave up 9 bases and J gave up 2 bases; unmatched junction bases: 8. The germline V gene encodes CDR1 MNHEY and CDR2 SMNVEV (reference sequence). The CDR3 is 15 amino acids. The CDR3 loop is CASSDRGKVTDTQYF. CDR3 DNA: TGTGCCAGTTCGGACAGGGGGAAGGTCACAGATACGCAGTATTTT.

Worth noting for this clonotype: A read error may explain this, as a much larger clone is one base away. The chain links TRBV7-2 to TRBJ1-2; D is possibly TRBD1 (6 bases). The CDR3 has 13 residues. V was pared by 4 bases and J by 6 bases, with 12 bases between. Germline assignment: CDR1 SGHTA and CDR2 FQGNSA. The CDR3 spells CASSSLRGDGYTF. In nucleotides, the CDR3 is TGTGCCAGCAGCTCCCTTAGGGGGGATGGCTACACCTTC.

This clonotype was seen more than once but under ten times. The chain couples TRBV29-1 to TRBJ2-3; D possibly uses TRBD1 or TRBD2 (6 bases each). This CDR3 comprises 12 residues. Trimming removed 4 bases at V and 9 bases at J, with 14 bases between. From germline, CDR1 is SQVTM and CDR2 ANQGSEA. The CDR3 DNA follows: TGCAGCGTTGTAGGCGGAGGGGGGACGCAGTATTTT. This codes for CSVVGGGGTQYF.

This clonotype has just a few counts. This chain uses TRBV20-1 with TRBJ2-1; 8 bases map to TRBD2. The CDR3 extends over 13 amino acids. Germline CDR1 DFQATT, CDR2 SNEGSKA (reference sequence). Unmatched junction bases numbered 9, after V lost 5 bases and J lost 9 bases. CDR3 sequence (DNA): TGCAGTGCTGCTTACCTAGCGGGCGGTGAGCAGTTCTTC. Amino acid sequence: CSAAYLAGGEQFF.

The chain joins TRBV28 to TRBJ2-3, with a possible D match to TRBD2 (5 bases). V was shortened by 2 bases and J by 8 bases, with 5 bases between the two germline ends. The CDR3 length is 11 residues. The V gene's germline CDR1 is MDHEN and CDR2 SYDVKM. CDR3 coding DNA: TGTGCCAGCAGTTTAGGGAGTACGCAGTATTTT. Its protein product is CASSLGSTQYF.

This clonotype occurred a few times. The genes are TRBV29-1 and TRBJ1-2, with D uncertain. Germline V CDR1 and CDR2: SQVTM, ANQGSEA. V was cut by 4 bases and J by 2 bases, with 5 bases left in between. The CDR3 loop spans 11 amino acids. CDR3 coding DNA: TGCAGCGTTGTTGTCAACTATGGCTACACCTTC. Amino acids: CSVVVNYGYTF.

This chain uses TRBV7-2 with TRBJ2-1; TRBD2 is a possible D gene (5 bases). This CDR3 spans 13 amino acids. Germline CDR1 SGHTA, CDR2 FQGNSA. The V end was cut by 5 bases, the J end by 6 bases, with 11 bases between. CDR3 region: CASSVRTGNEQFF. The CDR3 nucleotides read TGTGCCAGCAGCGTTCGGACTGGCAATGAGCAGTTCTTC.

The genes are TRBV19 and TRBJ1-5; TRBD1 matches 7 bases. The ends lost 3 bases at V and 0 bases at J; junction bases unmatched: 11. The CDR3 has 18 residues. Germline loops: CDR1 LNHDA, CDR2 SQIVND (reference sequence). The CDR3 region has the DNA TGTGCCAGTAGTATGGACAGGTCCAACGTCGATAGCAATCAGCCCCAGCATTTT. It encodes CASSMDRSNVDSNQPQHF.

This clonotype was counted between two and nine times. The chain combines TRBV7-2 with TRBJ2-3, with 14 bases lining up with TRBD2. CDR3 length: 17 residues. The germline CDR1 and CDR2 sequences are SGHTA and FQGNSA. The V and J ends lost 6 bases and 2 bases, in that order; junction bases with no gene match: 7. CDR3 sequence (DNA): TGTGCCAGCAGAATCGGGACTAGCGGGAGTTACACAGATACGCAGTATTTT. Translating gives CASRIGTSGSYTDTQYF.

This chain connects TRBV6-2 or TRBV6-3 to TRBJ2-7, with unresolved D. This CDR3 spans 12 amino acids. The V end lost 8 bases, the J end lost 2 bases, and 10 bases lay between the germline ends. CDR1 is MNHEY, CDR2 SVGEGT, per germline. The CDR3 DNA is TGTGCCAGCTCTCCTTTTACCTACGAGCAGTACTTC. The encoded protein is CASSPFTYEQYF.

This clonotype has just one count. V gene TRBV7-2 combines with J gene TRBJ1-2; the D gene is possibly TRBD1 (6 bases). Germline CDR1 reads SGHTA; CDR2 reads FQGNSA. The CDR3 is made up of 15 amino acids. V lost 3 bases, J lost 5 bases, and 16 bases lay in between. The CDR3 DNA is TGTGCCAGCAGCTTTTCAGGGGCCACCCCATATGGCTACACCTTC. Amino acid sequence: CASSFSGATPYGYTF.

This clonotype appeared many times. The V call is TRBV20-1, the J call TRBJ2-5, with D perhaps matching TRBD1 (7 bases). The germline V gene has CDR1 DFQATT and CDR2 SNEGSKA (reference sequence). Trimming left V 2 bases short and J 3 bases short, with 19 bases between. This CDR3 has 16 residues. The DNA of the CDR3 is TGCAGTGCTAGACCGGGCAGGGGGGCGAGGGAAGAGACCCAGTACTTC. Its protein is CSARPGRGAREETQYF.